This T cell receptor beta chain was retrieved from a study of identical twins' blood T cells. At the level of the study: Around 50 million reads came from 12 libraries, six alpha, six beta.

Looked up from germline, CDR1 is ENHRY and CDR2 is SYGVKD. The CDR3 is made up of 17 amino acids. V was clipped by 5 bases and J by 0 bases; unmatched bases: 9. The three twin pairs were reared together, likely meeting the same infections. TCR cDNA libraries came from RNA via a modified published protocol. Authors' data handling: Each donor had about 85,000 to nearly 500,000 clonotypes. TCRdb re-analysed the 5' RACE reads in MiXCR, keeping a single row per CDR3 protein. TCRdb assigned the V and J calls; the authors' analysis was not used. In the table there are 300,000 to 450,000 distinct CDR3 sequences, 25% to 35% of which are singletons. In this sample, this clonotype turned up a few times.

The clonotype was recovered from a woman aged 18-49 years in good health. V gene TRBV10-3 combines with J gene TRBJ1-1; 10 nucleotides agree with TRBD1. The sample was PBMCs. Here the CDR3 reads CAISLGQGQGVNTEAFF. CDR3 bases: TGTGCCATCAGTCTGGGACAGGGGCAGGGAGTGAACACTGAAGCTTTCTTT.